A selection of T cell receptor beta chains follows, all from one sample in a study of blood T cells in healthy people across ages. MiXCR was run by TCRdb on the 5' RACE reads, yielding one entry per CDR3 protein. The data contain over a million distinct CDR3 sequences, 35% to 45% of them seen just once; the ten biggest clones take up about 4%. The sequenced material came from blood. The receptors originated from a woman aged 18-29 years in good health. The CDR3 runs from the conserved cysteine through the conserved F or W. The size field is filled for only some rows; it gives once, few, many or a size class.

V: TRBV6-1; J: TRBJ1-4; size: few; CDR3: CASSRSINRGPTNEKLFF
V: TRBV3-1; J: TRBJ2-3; size: few; CDR3: CASTQGEGTDTQYF
V: TRBV20-1; J: TRBJ1-5; size: .; CDR3: CNAQHDSNQPQHF
V: TRBV4-3; J: TRBJ2-3; size: .; CDR3: CASSQEGQDTDAQYF
V: TRBV20-1; J: TRBJ2-7; size: .; CDR3: CSARDVGGPSSYEQYF
V: TRBV7-2; J: TRBJ2-7; size: few; CDR3: CASSFRLAADPYEQYF
V: TRBV7-9; J: .; size: few; CDR3: CASSLVTGGHEQYF
V: TRBV12-3/TRBV12-4; J: TRBJ1-1; size: .; CDR3: CASSFLGWARRFTEAFF
V: TRBV10-3; J: TRBJ1-1; size: .; CDR3: CAVQGEFPPEAFF
V: TRBV18; J: TRBJ2-7; size: few; CDR3: CASSPFYMTSGRHYEQYF
V: TRBV12-3/TRBV12-4; J: .; size: .; CDR3: CASSIRCGEQYF
V: TRBV11-2; J: TRBJ1-1; size: .; CDR3: CASSLAGGRTTEAFF
V: TRBV11-2; J: TRBJ2-7; size: .; CDR3: CASSSGGGYQYF
V: TRBV10-3; J: TRBJ2-1; size: .; CDR3: CAINAGPDYNEQFF
V: TRBV28; J: .; size: .; CDR3: CASSSNLRDYEQYF
V: TRBV5-5; J: TRBJ2-1; size: few; CDR3: CASSVTAYNEQFF
V: TRBV20-1; J: TRBJ1-1; size: few; CDR3: CSASGRGGTEAFF
V: TRBV10-3; J: TRBJ2-5; size: few; CDR3: CAISGGQQETQYF
V: TRBV6-5; J: TRBJ2-1; size: .; CDR3: CASSYSKGANEQFF
V: TRBV4-1; J: TRBJ2-1; size: .; CDR3: CASSHHNEQFF
V: TRBV30; J: TRBJ1-5; size: .; CDR3: CAWSVGVVQPQHF
V: TRBV20-1; J: TRBJ1-5; size: few; CDR3: CSARDRAYQPQHF
V: TRBV12-3/TRBV12-4; J: TRBJ2-4; size: .; CDR3: CASSSRLAGGLGEQYF
V: TRBV11-2; J: TRBJ2-1; size: .; CDR3: CASSLGFEGNEQFF
V: TRBV5-1; J: TRBJ1-5; size: .; CDR3: CASSLEQNQPQHF
V: TRBV13; J: TRBJ2-1; size: .; CDR3: CASSLGGGGGEQFF
V: TRBV7-9; J: TRBJ1-1; size: .; CDR3: CASSPKKGALSEAFF
V: TRBV4-2; J: TRBJ1-2; size: once; CDR3: CASSQEPGGPYGYTF
V: TRBV7-2; J: TRBJ2-1; size: .; CDR3: CASSLDTSGSRSQFF
V: TRBV7-9; J: TRBJ2-1; size: few; CDR3: CASSRSPSAFNEQFF
V: TRBV10-3; J: TRBJ2-7; size: .; CDR3: CAISRTGTSRGDEQYF
V: TRBV4-1; J: TRBJ1-4; size: .; CDR3: CASSQDWTGEKLFF
V: TRBV2; J: TRBJ2-3; size: .; CDR3: CASSDPGGEDTQYF
V: TRBV7-3; J: TRBJ2-1; size: .; CDR3: CASSLGSSGGAYEQFF
V: TRBV7-8; J: TRBJ2-1; size: .; CDR3: CASSLGIGQGFGEQFF
V: TRBV5-1; J: TRBJ2-7; size: .; CDR3: CASSTKSGLAGHEQYF
V: TRBV12-3/TRBV12-4; J: TRBJ2-1; size: few; CDR3: CASSLDQGYNEQFF
V: TRBV6-5; J: TRBJ2-3; size: few; CDR3: CASSWDSYTDTQYF
V: TRBV2; J: TRBJ1-6; size: .; CDR3: CASSDRGSPLHF
V: TRBV12-3/TRBV12-4; J: TRBJ2-7; size: .; CDR3: CASSLMRQNTYERYF
V: TRBV11-1; J: TRBJ2-1; size: once; CDR3: CASSLEIGTVYNEQFF
V: TRBV6-5; J: TRBJ1-2; size: .; CDR3: CASRPRDTYGYTF
V: TRBV11-2; J: TRBJ1-6; size: .; CDR3: CASSSGTSGTLHF
V: TRBV29-1; J: TRBJ1-2; size: .; CDR3: CSVEVGQGWIYGYTF
V: TRBV20-1; J: TRBJ2-1; size: .; CDR3: CSARDEVGGPSFAAGYNEQFF
V: TRBV7-2; J: TRBJ2-3; size: .; CDR3: CASSSRIRFAGGTSTDTQYF
V: TRBV14; J: TRBJ2-1; size: few; CDR3: CTSSQDLGQGLGNEQFF
V: TRBV28; J: TRBJ2-1; size: .; CDR3: CASSAGGTGVSEQFF